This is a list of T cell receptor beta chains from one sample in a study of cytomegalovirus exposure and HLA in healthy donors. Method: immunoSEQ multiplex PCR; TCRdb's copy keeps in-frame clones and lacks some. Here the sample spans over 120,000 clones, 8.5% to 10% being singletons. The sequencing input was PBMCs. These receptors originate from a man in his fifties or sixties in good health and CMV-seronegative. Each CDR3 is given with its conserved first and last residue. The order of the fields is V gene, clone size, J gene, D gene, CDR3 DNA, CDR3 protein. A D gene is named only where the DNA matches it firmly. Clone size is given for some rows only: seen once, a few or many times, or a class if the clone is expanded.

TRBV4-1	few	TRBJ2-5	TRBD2	TGCGCCAGCAGCCAAGGACCCGGGACTAGCGGGGCCCAGACCCAGTACTTC	CASSQGPGTSGAQTQYF
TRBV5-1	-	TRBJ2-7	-	TGCGCCAGCAGCTTGACAGCTTACTACGAGCAGTACTTC	CASSLTAYYEQYF
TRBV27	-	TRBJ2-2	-	TGTGCCAGCAGTCGACCGGGACAAATGGCCGGGGAGCTGTTTTTT	CASSRPGQMAGELFF
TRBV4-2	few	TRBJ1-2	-	TGTGCCAGCAGCCAAGAAGGCGGGGGGCATCGTGATCGCTACACCTTC	CASSQEGGGHRDRYTF
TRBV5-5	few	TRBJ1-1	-	TGTGCCAGCAGCAAAGACAGGCAGAACACTGAAGCTTTCTTT	CASSKDRQNTEAFF
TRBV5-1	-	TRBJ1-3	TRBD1	TGCGCCAGCAGCAAGGACAGGGTAGGCTCTGGAAACACCATATATTTT	CASSKDRVGSGNTIYF
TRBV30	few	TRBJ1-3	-	TGTGCCTGGTTACAGGGATCTGGAAACACCATATATTTT	CAWLQGSGNTIYF
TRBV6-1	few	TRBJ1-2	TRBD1	TGTGCCAGCAGTGAAGCGGGGGCAGGGGGAGGCTATGGCTACACCTTC	CASSEAGAGGGYGYTF
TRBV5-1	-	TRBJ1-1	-	TGCGCCAGCAGCTTCGGTAGAGGAGGTGAAGCTTTCTTT	CASSFGRGGEAFF
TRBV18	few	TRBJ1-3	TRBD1	TGTGCCAGCTCACCTGGGACAGTGGGAAACACCATATATTTT	CASSPGTVGNTIYF
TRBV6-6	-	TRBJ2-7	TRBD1	TGTGCCACCACGACGACTTGGGCAGGGGGTTCCTACGAGCAGTACTTC	CATTTTWAGGSYEQYF
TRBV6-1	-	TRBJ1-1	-	TGTGCCAGCAGTGCGGGAGGCAGGGTGGGCACTGAAGCTTTCTTT	CASSAGGRVGTEAFF
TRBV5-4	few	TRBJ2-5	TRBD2	TGTGCCAGCAGCCTGGGGGGGGATACTAGCGGGATCACGAAGACCCAGTACTTC	CASSLGGDTSGITKTQYF
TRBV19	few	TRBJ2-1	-	TGTGCCAGTAGGATCTCCGGTCCCCAGGACAATGAGCAGTTCTTC	CASRISGPQDNEQFF
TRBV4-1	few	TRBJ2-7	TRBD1	TGCGCCAGCAGCCAAGAGAGGACAGGGGGCAACGAGCAGTACTTC	CASSQERTGGNEQYF
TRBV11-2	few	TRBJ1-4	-	TGTGCCAGCAGCCCCGCAACACCTAATGAAAAACTGTTTTTT	CASSPATPNEKLFF
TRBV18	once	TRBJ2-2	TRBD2	TGTGCCAGCTCCTCCGCATTAGCGGGAGTTACCGGGGAGCTGTTTTTT	CASSSALAGVTGELFF
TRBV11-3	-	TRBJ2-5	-	TGTGCCAGCAGCGCCGGGGGTATGGAGACCCAGTACTTC	CASSAGGMETQYF
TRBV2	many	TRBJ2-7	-	TGTGCCAGCACCCAGTTCTCATACGAGCAGTACTTC	CASTQFSYEQYF
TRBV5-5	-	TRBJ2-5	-	TGTGCCAGCAGCTTTACAGTGGCTGAGACCCAGTACTTC	CASSFTVAETQYF
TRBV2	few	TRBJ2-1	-	TGTGCCAGCACCCGAGTGGGACTTAGTGTCGATGAGCAGTTCTTC	CASTRVGLSVDEQFF
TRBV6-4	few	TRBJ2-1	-	TGTGCCAGCAGCCCCCAACCAGCACCTAGCTCCTACAATGAGCAGTTCTTC	CASSPQPAPSSYNEQFF
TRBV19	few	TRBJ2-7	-	TGTGCCAGTAGTGTAATAAGCGATTCCTACGAGCAGTACTTC	CASSVISDSYEQYF
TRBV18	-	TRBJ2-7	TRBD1	TGTGCCAGCTCACCACTAACCCCCCGGACAGGGGGAACCTACGAGCAGTACTTC	CASSPLTPRTGGTYEQYF
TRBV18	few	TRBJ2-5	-	TGTGCCAGCTCACCAGGGGGGGCCTTCCAAGAGACCCAGTACTTC	CASSPGGAFQETQYF
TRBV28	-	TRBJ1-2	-	TGTGCCAGCACTTACGGGGATGGTAACTATGGCTACACCTTC	CASTYGDGNYGYTF
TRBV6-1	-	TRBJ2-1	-	TGTGCCAGCGGGGAGGAGGGCCAGCGTGAGCAGTTCTTC	CASGEEGQREQFF
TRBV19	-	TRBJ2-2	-	TGTGCCAGTAGTATGGGAGGGAACACCGGGGAGCTGTTTTTT	CASSMGGNTGELFF
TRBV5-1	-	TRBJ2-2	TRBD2	TGCGCCAGCAGCTTGGGAGCTAGCGGGTACACCGGGGAGCTGTTTTTT	CASSLGASGYTGELFF
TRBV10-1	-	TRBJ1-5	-	TGCGCCAGCGGAGACAGCGGCAATCAGCCCCAGCATTTT	CASGDSGNQPQHF
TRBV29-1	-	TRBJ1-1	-	TGCAGCGTTGAAGAGGGAGGGTCTTCTGAAGCTTTCTTT	CSVEEGGSSEAFF
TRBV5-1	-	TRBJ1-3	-	TGCGCCAGCAGCCTCGGTACCGGAAACACCATATATTTT	CASSLGTGNTIYF
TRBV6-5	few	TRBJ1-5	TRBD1	TGTGCCAGCAGTATGGACAGGGCCAGCAATCAGCCCCAGCATTTT	CASSMDRASNQPQHF
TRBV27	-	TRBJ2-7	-	TGTGCCAGCAGTTTATCCGGACCCCCGGGGGAGCAGTACTTC	CASSLSGPPGEQYF
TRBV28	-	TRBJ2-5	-	TGTGCCAGCAGTTTAGTCCGGGAGCTAGAGACCCAGTACTTC	CASSLVRELETQYF
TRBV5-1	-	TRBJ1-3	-	TGCGCCAGCAGCTTGGTCGGGGGATCTGGAAACACCATATATTTT	CASSLVGGSGNTIYF
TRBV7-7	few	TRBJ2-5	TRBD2	TGTGCTAGCAGCCTACTAGCGGGGGCACAAGAGACCCAGTACTTC	CASSLLAGAQETQYF
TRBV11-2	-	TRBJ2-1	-	TGTGCCAGCAGCTTAGATTTACCCCTCCCCACAGGTCGGGAGCAGTTCTTC	CASSLDLPLPTGREQFF
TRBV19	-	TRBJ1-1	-	TGTGCCAGCGTACCAGGGTTATTCCGCGGTGGCACTGAAGCTTTCTTT	CASVPGLFRGGTEAFF
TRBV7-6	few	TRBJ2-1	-	TGTGCCAGCAGCCGACCCGGGAGGGGCCAGGGGGAGAATGAGCAGTTCTTC	CASSRPGRGQGENEQFF
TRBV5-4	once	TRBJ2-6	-	TGTGCCAGCAGGGGGACAAAATCTGGGGCCAACGTCCTGACTTTC	CASRGTKSGANVLTF
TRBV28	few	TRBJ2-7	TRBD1	TGTGCCAGCAGTTCCGCCGGGACAGGTTGGAACGAGCAGTACTTC	CASSSAGTGWNEQYF
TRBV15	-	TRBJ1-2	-	TGTGCCACCAGCAGAGATCGGGGTGATGGCTACACCTTC	CATSRDRGDGYTF
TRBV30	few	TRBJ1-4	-	TGTGCCTGGAGTGTAGGGGTTGCACGAAAACTGTTTTTT	CAWSVGVARKLFF
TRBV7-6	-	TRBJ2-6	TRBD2	TGTGCCAGCAGCCCCCGTGAAGCGGGAGGCTCTGGGGCCAACGTCCTGACTTTC	CASSPREAGGSGANVLTF
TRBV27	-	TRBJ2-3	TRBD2	TGTGCCAGCGACCATTCGGGGGGTGGAACAGATACGCAGTATTTT	CASDHSGGGTDTQYF
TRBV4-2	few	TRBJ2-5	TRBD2	TGTGCCAGCAGCCCGGGGACTAGCGGAGAGACCCAGTACTTC	CASSPGTSGETQYF
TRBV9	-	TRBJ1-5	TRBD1	TGTGCCAGCAGCACCACGGGACAGGGGAGGGGAAGCAATCAGCCCCAGCATTTT	CASSTTGQGRGSNQPQHF
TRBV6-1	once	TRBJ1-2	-	TGTGCCAGCAGTGAGCTACCCGGGACATCTTATGGCTACACCTTC	CASSELPGTSYGYTF
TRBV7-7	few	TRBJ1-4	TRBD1	TGTGCTAGCAGCCCGGGGACAGGGGGCGGGAATGAAAAACTGTTTTTT	CASSPGTGGGNEKLFF